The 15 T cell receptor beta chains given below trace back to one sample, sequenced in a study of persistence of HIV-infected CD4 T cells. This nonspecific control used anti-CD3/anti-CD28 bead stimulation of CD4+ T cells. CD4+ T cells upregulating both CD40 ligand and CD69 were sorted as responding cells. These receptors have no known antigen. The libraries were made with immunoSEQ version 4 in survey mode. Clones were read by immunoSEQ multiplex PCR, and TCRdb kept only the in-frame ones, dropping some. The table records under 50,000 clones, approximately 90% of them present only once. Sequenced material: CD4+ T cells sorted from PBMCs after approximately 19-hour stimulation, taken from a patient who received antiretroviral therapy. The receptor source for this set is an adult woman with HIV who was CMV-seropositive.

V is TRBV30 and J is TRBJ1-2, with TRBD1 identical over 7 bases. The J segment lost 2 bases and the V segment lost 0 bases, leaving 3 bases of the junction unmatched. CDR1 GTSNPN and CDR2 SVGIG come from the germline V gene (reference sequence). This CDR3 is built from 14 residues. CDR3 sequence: CAWSVTTGNYGYTF. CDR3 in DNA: TGTGCCTGGAGTGTTACGACAGGGAACTATGGCTACACCTTC.

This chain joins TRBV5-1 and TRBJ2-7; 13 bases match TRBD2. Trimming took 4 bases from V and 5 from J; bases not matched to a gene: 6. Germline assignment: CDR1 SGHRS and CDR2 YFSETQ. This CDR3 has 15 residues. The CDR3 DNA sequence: TGCGCCAGCAGCCTGACTAGCGGGAGGAGCAACGAGCAGTACTTC. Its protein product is CASSLTSGRSNEQYF.

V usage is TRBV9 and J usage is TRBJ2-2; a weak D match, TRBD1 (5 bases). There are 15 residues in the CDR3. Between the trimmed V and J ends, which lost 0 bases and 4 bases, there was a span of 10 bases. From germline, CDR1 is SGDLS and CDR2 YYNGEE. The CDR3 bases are TGTGCCAGCAGCGTAGAAGGACATCCCACCGGGGAGCTGTTTTTT. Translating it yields CASSVEGHPTGELFF. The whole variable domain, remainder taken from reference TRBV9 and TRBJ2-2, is DSGVTQTPKHLITATGQRVTLRCSPRSGDLSVYWYQQSLDQGLQFLIQYYNGEERAKGNILERFSAQQFPDLHSELNLSSLELGDSALYFCASSVEGHPTGELFFGEGSRLTVL.

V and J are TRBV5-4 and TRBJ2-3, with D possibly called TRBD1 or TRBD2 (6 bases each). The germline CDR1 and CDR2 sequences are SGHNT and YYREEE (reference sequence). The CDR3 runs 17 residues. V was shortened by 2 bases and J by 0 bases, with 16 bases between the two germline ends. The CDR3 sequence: CASSFGGGGPSTDTQYF. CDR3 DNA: TGTGCCAGCAGCTTCGGAGGTGGGGGGCCGAGCACAGATACGCAGTATTTT.

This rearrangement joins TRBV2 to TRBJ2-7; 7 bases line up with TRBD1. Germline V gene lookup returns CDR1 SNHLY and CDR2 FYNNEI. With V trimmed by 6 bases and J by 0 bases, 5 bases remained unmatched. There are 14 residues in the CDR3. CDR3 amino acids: CASRRDSYSYEQYF. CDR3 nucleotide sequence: TGTGCCAGCAGGAGGGACAGCTACTCCTACGAGCAGTACTTC.

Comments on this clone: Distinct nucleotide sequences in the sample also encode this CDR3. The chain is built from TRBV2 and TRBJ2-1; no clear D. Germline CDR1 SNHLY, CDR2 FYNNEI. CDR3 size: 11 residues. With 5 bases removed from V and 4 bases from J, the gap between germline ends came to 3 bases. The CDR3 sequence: CASSRYNEQFF. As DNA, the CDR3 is TGTGCCAGCAGTCGTTACAATGAGCAGTTCTTC.

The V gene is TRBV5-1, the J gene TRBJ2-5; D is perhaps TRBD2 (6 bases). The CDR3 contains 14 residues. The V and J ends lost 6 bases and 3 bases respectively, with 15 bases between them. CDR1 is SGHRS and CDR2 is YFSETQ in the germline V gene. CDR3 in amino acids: CASTAGRPKETQYF. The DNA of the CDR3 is TGCGCCAGCACCGCGGGACGACCTAAAGAGACCCAGTACTTC.

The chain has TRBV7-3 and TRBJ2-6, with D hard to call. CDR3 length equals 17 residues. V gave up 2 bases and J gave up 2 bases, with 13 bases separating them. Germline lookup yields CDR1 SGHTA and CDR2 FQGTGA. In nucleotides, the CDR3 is TGTGCCAGCAGCTTAGCGGAAGGGTCAGCTGGGGCCAACGTCCTGACTTTC. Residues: CASSLAEGSAGANVLTF.

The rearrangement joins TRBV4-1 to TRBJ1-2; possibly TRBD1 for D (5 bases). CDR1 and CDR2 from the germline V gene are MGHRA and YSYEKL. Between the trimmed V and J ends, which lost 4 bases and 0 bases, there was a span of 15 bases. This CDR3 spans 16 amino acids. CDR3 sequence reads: CASSLDTGSSNYGYTF. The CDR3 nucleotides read TGCGCCAGCAGCCTTGATACAGGTTCTTCTAACTATGGCTACACCTTC.

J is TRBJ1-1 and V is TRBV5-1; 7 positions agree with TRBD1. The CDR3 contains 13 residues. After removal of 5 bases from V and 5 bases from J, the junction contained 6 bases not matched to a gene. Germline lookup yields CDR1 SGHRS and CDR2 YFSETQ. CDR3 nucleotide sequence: TGCGCCAGCAGTCAGGAACAGGGGACTGAAGCTTTCTTT. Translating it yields CASSQEQGTEAFF.

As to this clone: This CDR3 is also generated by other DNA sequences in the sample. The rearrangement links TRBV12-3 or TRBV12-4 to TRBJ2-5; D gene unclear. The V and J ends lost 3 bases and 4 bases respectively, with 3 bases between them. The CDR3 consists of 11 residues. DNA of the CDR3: TGTGCCAGCAGTTTGGGAGAGACCCAGTACTTC. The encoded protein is CASSLGETQYF.

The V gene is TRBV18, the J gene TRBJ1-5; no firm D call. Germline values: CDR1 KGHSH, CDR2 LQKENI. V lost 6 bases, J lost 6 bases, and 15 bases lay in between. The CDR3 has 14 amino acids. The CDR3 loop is CASSLEAGGQPQHF. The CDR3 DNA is TGTGCCAGCTCGTTGGAGGCCGGCGGTCAGCCCCAGCATTTT.

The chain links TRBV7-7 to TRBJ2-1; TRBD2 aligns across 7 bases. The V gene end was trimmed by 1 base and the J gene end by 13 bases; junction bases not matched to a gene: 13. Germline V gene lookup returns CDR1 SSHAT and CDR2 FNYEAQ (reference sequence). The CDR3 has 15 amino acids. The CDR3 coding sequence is TGTGCCAGCAGCTTAGGGGCCGGGGTAGCGGGCCTACAGTTCTTC. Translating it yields CASSLGAGVAGLQFF.

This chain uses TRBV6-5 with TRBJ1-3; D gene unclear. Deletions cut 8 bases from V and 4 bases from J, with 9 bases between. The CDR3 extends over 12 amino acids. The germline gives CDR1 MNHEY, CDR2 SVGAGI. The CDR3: CASGYAGNTIYF. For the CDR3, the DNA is TGTGCCAGCGGATACGCGGGAAACACCATATATTTT.

Here the CDR3 DNA reads TGTGCCAGCAGTTACGGCCGGGGCGGCACAGATACGCAGTATTTT. Translating it yields CASSYGRGGTDTQYF. V gene TRBV6-6 combines with J gene TRBJ2-3, with D perhaps given as TRBD1 or TRBD2 (5 bases each). CDR3 length: 15 residues. From germline, CDR1 is MNHNY and CDR2 SVGAGI (reference sequence). V shed 2 bases and J shed 1 base, with 10 bases lying between them.